This entry concerns a single TCR beta chain. Its target is unknown. The V gene's germline CDR1 is SGHRS and CDR2 YFSETQ. The V segment lost 7 bases and the J segment 0 bases; nucleotides outside the gene matches: 7. The CDR3 contains 15 residues. This sample is part of a study of cytomegalovirus exposure and HLA in healthy donors. Across the whole study: Some 80 million unique TCRs from HLA-typed donors were held in an early data release.

Findings and caveats of the study: In vitro testing confirmed a few CMV-associated chains as specific for CMV antigens. Most TCR sequences proved rare, with some public TCRs found in many donors.

Amplification used 60 Vbeta primers and 13 Jbeta primers. TCRdb keeps only in-frame clones here, not all; method: immunoSEQ multiplex PCR. The sample yields around 110,000 clones, around 75% seen once. Source material: PBMCs. V gene TRBV5-1 combines with J gene TRBJ1-1; 9 positions match TRBD1. The source is a man younger than 45 in good health and CMV-seronegative. CDR3 region: CASERGQGMNTEAFF. The DNA of the CDR3 is TGCGCCAGCGAGAGAGGACAGGGGATGAACACTGAAGCTTTCTTT.